One and the same sample provided the 10 T cell receptor beta chains below, sequenced in a study of T cells in Graves' hyperthyroidism and ophthalmopathy. Regions amplified from RNA transcripts were the TCR beta CDR3 regions. First-round RT-PCR of the TCR CDR3 relied on the HTBI primer set. TCRdb reprocessed the multiplex PCR reads via MiXCR and lists one record per CDR3 protein. Of under 400,000 distinct CDR3 sequences in the sample, around 18% were seen once. The source material was blood. Source of these receptors: a woman aged 40 to 55 with Graves' ophthalmopathy.

This clonotype was detected ten times or more. The V and J genes are TRBV19 and TRBJ1-2, with D perhaps TRBD1 (6 bases). Germline loops: CDR1 LNHDA, CDR2 SQIVND (reference sequence). Deletions cut 7 bases from V and 2 bases from J, with 11 bases between. The CDR3 consists of 13 residues. The CDR3 reads CASMRTENYGYTF. The CDR3, as DNA: TGTGCCAGTATGAGGACAGAAAACTATGGCTACACCTTC.

This clonotype appeared many times. J is TRBJ2-2 and V is TRBV5-1; 7 bases align to TRBD1. This CDR3 comprises 15 residues. Looked up from germline, CDR1 is SGHRS and CDR2 is YFSETQ. V shed 3 bases and J 0 bases; nucleotides not matched to a gene: 2. The CDR3, as DNA: TGCGCCAGCAGCTCCGACAGGGCGAACACCGGGGAGCTGTTTTTT. Protein product: CASSSDRANTGELFF.

This clonotype was found many times. The chain links TRBV11-2 to TRBJ2-2; D gene unclear. The germline gives CDR1 SGHAT, CDR2 FQNNGV. The length of the CDR3 is 13 residues. V was cut by 5 bases and J by 1 base, with 5 bases left in between. CDR3 nucleotides: TGTGCCAGCAGCCAGCAGAACACCGGGGAGCTGTTTTTT. It yields the protein CASSQQNTGELFF.

This clonotype was observed a handful of times. V gene TRBV6-1 combines with J gene TRBJ1-1; 8 bases map to TRBD1. The CDR3 runs to 14 residues. Unmatched junction bases numbered 4, after V lost 6 bases and J lost 1 base. The germline V gene encodes CDR1 MNHNS and CDR2 SASEGT. The CDR3 is CASRTTGANTEAFF. The CDR3 DNA sequence: TGTGCCAGCAGAACGACAGGGGCGAACACTGAAGCTTTCTTT.

Many counts were recorded for this clonotype. The chain couples TRBV7-2 to TRBJ1-1; D call uncertain. CDR3 length: 15 residues. Germline CDR1 is SGHTA and CDR2 is FQGNSA. Trimming took off 4 bases at V and 0 bases at J, with 12 bases between the two ends. The CDR3 region has the DNA TGTGCCAGCAGCTCCTGGACCGAATTGAACACTGAAGCTTTCTTT. This sequence encodes CASSSWTELNTEAFF.

The sample holds many counts of this clonotype. Here the CDR3 DNA reads TGCGCCAGCAGCTTAGCGGGAGGGATCACAGATACGCAGTATTTT. Residues: CASSLAGGITDTQYF. The chain has TRBV5-1 and TRBJ2-3; TRBD2 matches 10 bases. Germline-derived CDR1 and CDR2 are SGHRS and YFSETQ. The length of the CDR3 is 15 residues. With V trimmed by 2 bases and J by 2 bases, 2 bases remained unmatched.

The chain links TRBV28 to TRBJ2-5; 12 nucleotides align to TRBD2. This CDR3 spans 17 amino acids. V shed 6 bases and J 2 bases; nucleotides not matched to a gene: 10. Per the germline V gene, CDR1 is MDHEN and CDR2 is SYDVKM. The CDR3 DNA follows: TGTGCCAGCAGCTCCTCCACTAGCGGGAGGATGCAAGAGACCCAGTACTTC. It specifies CASSSSTSGRMQETQYF.

In its sample, this clonotype was seen many times. The chain has TRBV20-1 and TRBJ2-5; D not resolved. CDR3 length equals 13 residues. V was trimmed by 6 bases and J by 5 bases, leaving 16 bases between them. CDR1 DFQATT and CDR2 SNEGSKA come from the germline V gene (reference sequence). In nucleotides, the CDR3 is TGCAGTGCCGACCGAAGAGAAGAGGAGACCCAGTACTTC. This encodes CSADRREEETQYF.

This clonotype occurred a few times. V and J are TRBV7-8 and TRBJ2-7, with 8 positions matching TRBD1. In germline, CDR1 is SGHVS, CDR2 FQNEAQ. The J segment lost 0 bases and the V segment lost 5 bases, leaving 6 bases of the junction unmatched. CDR3 length: 15 residues. In nucleotides, the CDR3 is TGTGCCAGCAGCCGGGGACAGGCGGGCTCCTACGAGCAGTACTTC. Amino acids: CASSRGQAGSYEQYF.

This chain joins TRBV2 and TRBJ1-1; D gene uncertain. Germline V CDR1 and CDR2: SNHLY, FYNNEI. Trimming shortened V by 6 bases and J by 5 bases, and 13 bases separated the two germline ends. The CDR3 covers 13 residues. This chain's CDR3 is CASRYIGPTEAFF. The CDR3 DNA reads as TGTGCCAGCAGATACATAGGACCGACTGAAGCTTTCTTT.